The rows below give T cell receptor beta chains drawn from one sample of a study of blood T cell repertoires in COVID-19. TCRdb's copy holds only in-frame clones and misses some; the assay was immunoSEQ multiplex PCR. Here the sample spans around 100,000 clones, 80% to 95% being singletons. Sequenced sample: peripheral blood. These receptors were taken from a man aged 50-59 years with active COVID-19. Both conserved end residues are part of each CDR3. D genes are given only for firm matches. Size values are once, few and many counts, or a class for expanded clones, and some rows have none.

size	V	D	length	J	CDR3	DNA
-	TRBV27	-	14	TRBJ1-6	CASSWAGVNSPLHF	TGTGCCAGCAGTTGGGCAGGGGTTAATTCACCCCTCCACTTT
-	TRBV19	TRBD1	17	TRBJ2-2	CASTILNLDRGVGELFF	TGTGCCAGTACTATACTAAACCTGGACAGGGGTGTCGGGGAGCTGTTTTTT
-	TRBV27	-	14	TRBJ2-1	CASTRFLGAREQFF	TGTGCCAGCACCCGGTTCTTGGGGGCCCGTGAGCAGTTCTTC
-	TRBV18	TRBD1	16	TRBJ1-4	CASSPLQGARSEKLFF	TGTGCCAGCTCCCCCCTCCAGGGGGCGCGTAGTGAAAAACTGTTTTTT
-	TRBV11-2	TRBD2	17	TRBJ2-1	CASSLRTSGVSYNEQFF	TGTGCCAGCAGCTTACGGACTAGCGGAGTCTCCTACAATGAGCAGTTCTTC
-	TRBV2	-	14	TRBJ2-5	CASSRQEPGGTQYF	TGTGCCAGCAGCAGACAGGAACCGGGGGGGACCCAGTACTTC
-	TRBV19	-	13	TRBJ2-5	CASSMREAETQYF	TGTGCCAGTAGTATGAGGGAGGCCGAGACCCAGTACTTC
-	TRBV19	-	15	TRBJ1-2	CASSAGRLTNYGYTF	TGTGCCAGTAGTGCGGGACGGCTTACTAACTATGGCTACACCTTC
-	TRBV6-1	-	14	TRBJ2-7	CASSEDIDTYEQYF	TGTGCCAGCAGTGAAGATATCGACACCTACGAGCAGTACTTC
-	TRBV18	-	13	TRBJ1-1	CASSQHVNTEAFF	TGTGCCAGCTCACAACACGTGAACACTGAAGCTTTCTTT
once	TRBV10-1	TRBD1	15	TRBJ1-1	CASMRDRGGRTEAFF	TGCGCCAGCATGCGGGACAGGGGGGGTCGGACTGAAGCTTTCTTT
-	TRBV29-1	TRBD1	12	TRBJ1-3	CSVGGGGNTIYF	TGCAGCGTTGGAGGGGGCGGAAACACCATATATTTT
-	TRBV24-1	-	14	TRBJ2-3	CATSASTSTDTQYF	TGTGCCACCAGTGCCTCGACTAGCACAGATACGCAGTATTTT
-	TRBV19	-	15	TRBJ1-3	CASKATGNYGNTIYF	TGTGCCAGTAAGGCTACAGGAAACTACGGAAACACCATATATTTT
-	TRBV13	-	15	TRBJ1-3	CASSLGISSGNTIYF	TGTGCCAGCAGCTTAGGAATTTCTTCTGGAAACACCATATATTTT
-	TRBV13	-	16	TRBJ2-1	CASSLAPGSSYNEQFF	TGTGCCAGCAGCTTAGCACCGGGTTCCTCCTACAATGAGCAGTTCTTC
-	TRBV7-3	TRBD1	13	TRBJ2-4	CASSSGQGNIQYF	TGTGCCAGCAGCTCGGGACAGGGAAACATTCAGTACTTC
-	TRBV6-5	TRBD1	14	TRBJ2-7	CASSLDRGYGEQYF	TGTGCCAGCAGTCTTGACAGGGGGTATGGGGAGCAGTACTTC
-	TRBV28	TRBD1	14	TRBJ2-7	CASSGTGKSYEQYF	TGTGCCAGCAGTGGGACAGGGAAATCCTACGAGCAGTACTTC
-	TRBV27	-	13	TRBJ1-1	CASSSGGPTEAFF	TGTGCCAGCAGTTCTGGGGGCCCCACTGAAGCTTTCTTT
-	TRBV19	TRBD1	16	TRBJ1-5	CASSSRGPSSNQPQHF	TGTGCCAGTAGTAGCAGGGGGCCAAGTAGCAATCAGCCCCAGCATTTT
once	TRBV29-1	-	13	TRBJ1-1	CSVARQLNTEAFF	TGCAGCGTTGCCCGCCAGTTGAACACTGAAGCTTTCTTT
-	TRBV3-1/TRBV3-2	-	16	TRBJ1-4	CASSQFRGTTNEKLFF	TGTGCCAGCAGCCAATTCAGGGGTACAACTAATGAAAAACTGTTTTTT
-	TRBV7-9	-	13	TRBJ2-2	CASSRDVTGELFF	TGTGCCAGCAGCCGAGATGTGACCGGGGAGCTGTTTTTT
-	TRBV29-1	-	13	TRBJ2-7	CSVEDGAGYEQYF	TGCAGCGTTGAAGATGGGGCGGGATACGAGCAGTACTTC
-	TRBV12-3/TRBV12-4	-	13	TRBJ2-5	CASSQGLQETQYF	TGTGCCAGCAGCCAGGGACTTCAAGAGACCCAGTACTTC
once	TRBV5-1	TRBD1	16	TRBJ2-4	CASSFDRGASKNIQYF	TGCGCCAGCAGCTTCGACAGGGGGGCGTCCAAAAACATTCAGTACTTC
-	TRBV6-5	TRBD2	14	TRBJ2-1	CASRGLAGFDEQFF	TGTGCCAGCAGGGGACTAGCGGGATTCGATGAGCAGTTCTTC
once	TRBV13	TRBD2	17	TRBJ2-1	CASSLEGLAGELGEQFF	TGTGCCAGCAGCTTAGAGGGACTAGCGGGAGAATTGGGTGAGCAGTTCTTC
-	TRBV7-6	TRBD1	15	TRBJ1-6	CASSFSQGEHSPLHF	TGTGCCAGCAGCTTTTCGCAGGGGGAACATTCACCCCTCCACTTT
-	TRBV18	TRBD1	16	TRBJ1-5	CASSLAGTAPNQPQHF	TGTGCCAGCTCACTAGCCGGGACAGCCCCCAATCAGCCCCAGCATTTT
few	TRBV28	-	12	TRBJ2-7	CASKGLLYEQYF	TGTGCCAGCAAAGGACTACTTTACGAGCAGTACTTC
-	TRBV2	-	12	TRBJ1-4	CASRYSNEKLFF	TGTGCCAGCAGGTACAGCAACGAAAAACTGTTTTTT
-	TRBV5-1	-	16	TRBJ2-7	CASSPTQGGGSYEQYF	TGCGCCAGCAGTCCGACCCAGGGGGGCGGATCCTACGAGCAGTACTTC
-	TRBV5-4	-	14	TRBJ1-6	CASSPDMGNSPLHF	TGTGCCAGCAGCCCGGACATGGGAAATTCACCCCTCCACTTT
-	TRBV3-1/TRBV3-2	-	13	TRBJ2-5	CASSQDRQETQYF	TGTGCCAGCAGCCAAGACAGACAAGAGACCCAGTACTTC
once	TRBV12-3/TRBV12-4	-	13	TRBJ1-5	CASSLQGNQPQHF	TGTGCCAGCAGTTTACAGGGCAATCAGCCCCAGCATTTT
once	TRBV6-5	TRBD1	15	TRBJ2-7	CASRTDRGSTYEQYF	TGTGCCAGCAGGACGGACAGGGGGAGTACCTACGAGCAGTACTTC
-	TRBV4-2	TRBD1	18	TRBJ1-6	CASSQSQGVGSYNSPLHF	TGTGCCAGCAGCCAGTCCCAGGGGGTGGGCTCCTATAATTCACCCCTCCACTTT
-	TRBV5-1	-	17	TRBJ2-5	CASSSGGSGISQETQYF	TGCGCCAGCAGCTCTGGAGGGTCCGGGATTAGCCAAGAGACCCAGTACTTC